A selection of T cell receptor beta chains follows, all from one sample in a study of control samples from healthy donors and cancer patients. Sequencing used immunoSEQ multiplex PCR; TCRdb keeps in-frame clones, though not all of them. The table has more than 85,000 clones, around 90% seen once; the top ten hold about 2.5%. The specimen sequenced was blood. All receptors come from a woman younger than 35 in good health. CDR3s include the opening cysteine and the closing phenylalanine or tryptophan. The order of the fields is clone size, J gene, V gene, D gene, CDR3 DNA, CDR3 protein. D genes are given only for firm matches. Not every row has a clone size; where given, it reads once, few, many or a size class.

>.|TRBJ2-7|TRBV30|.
TGTGCCTGGAGTAGATACACAGGGTCCTACGAGCAGTACTTC
CAWSRYTGSYEQYF
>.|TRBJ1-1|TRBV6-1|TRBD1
TGTGCCAGCAGTGAAGTTTTGCCGGACAGGGGGACTGAAGCTTTCTTT
CASSEVLPDRGTEAFF
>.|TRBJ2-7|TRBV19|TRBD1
TGTGCCAGTGCAAGAGCCTGGGACAGCTCTCGGTACGAGCAGTACTTC
CASARAWDSSRYEQYF
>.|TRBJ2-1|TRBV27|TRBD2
TGTGCCAGCAGTTTACTGGCTAGCGGGAGAAAGCAGTTCTTC
CASSLLASGRKQFF
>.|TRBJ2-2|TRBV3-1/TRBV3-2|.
TGTGCCAGCAGCCAAGTTAATAAGGGTTACACCGGGGAGCTGTTTTTT
CASSQVNKGYTGELFF
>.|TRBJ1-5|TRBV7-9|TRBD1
TGTGCCAGCAGCTCCGGGAGATGGGACAGCTCGAATCAGCCCCAGCATTTT
CASSSGRWDSSNQPQHF
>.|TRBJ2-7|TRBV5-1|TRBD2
TGCGCCAGCAGCCCGAGGACTAGCGGGCTCACCTACGAGCAGTACTTC
CASSPRTSGLTYEQYF
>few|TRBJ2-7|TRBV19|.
TGTGCCAGTAGTATCTCCCAGACAGTGGCCTACGAGCAGTACTTC
CASSISQTVAYEQYF
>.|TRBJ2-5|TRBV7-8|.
TGTGCCAGCAGCCCCCCTGGACAGAAAAAGACCCAGTACTTC
CASSPPGQKKTQYF
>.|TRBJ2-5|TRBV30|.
TGTGCCTGGAGTGGCGGGGTTCAAGAGACCCAGTACTTC
CAWSGGVQETQYF
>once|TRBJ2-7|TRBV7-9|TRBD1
TGTGCCAGCAGCATAACAGGGGATACCTACGAGCAGTACTTC
CASSITGDTYEQYF
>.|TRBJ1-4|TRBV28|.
TGTGCCAGCAGTTCCCCCCCAGGGCCTAATGAAAAACTGTTTTTT
CASSSPPGPNEKLFF
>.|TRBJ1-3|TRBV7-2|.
TGTGCCAGCAGCTCTGGTAGTTCGAGCTCTGGAAACACCATATATTTT
CASSSGSSSSGNTIYF
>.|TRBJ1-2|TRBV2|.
TGTGCCAGCAGTGAGCCCGGGGCTTTCTATGGCTACACCTTC
CASSEPGAFYGYTF
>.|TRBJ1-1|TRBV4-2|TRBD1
TGTGCCAGCAGCAAGGGACAGGGGACTGAAGCTTTCTTT
CASSKGQGTEAFF
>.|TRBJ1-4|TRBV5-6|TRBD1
TGTGCCAGCAGCCAGTGGACAGGGGCAACTAATGAAAAACTGTTTTTT
CASSQWTGATNEKLFF
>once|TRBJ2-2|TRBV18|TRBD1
TGTGCCAGCTCACCACAGGGGGCGCCCACCGGGGAGCTGTTTTTT
CASSPQGAPTGELFF
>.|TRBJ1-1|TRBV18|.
TGTGCCAGCTCACCAGCCCTGGGGAGAGGAACTGAAGCTTTCTTT
CASSPALGRGTEAFF
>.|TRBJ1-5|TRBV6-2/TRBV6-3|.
TGTGCCAGCAGTTACTACCCCAAGGGGGGTTGGAGCAATCAGCCCCAGCATTTT
CASSYYPKGGWSNQPQHF
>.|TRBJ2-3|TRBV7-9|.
TGTGCCAGCAGCTTAGCGGACGGCCGCACAGATACGCAGTATTTT
CASSLADGRTDTQYF
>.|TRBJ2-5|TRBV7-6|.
TGTGCCAGCAGACAAAACGTGGCCGTTCAAGAGACCCAGTACTTC
CASRQNVAVQETQYF
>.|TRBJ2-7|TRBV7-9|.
TGTGCCAGCAGCTTAGTAGGGGCTCCCTACGAGCAGTACTTC
CASSLVGAPYEQYF